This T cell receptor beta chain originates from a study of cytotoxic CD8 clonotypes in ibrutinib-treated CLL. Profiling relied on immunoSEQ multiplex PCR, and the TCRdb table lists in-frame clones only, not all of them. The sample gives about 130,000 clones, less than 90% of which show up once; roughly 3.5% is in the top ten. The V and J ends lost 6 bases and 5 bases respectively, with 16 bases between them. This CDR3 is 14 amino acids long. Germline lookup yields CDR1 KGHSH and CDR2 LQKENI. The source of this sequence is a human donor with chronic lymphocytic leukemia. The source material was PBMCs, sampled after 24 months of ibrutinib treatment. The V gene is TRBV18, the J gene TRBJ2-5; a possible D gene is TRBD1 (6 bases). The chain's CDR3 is CASSPNRAQETQYF. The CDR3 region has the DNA TGTGCCAGCTCCCCCAACAGGGCCCAGGAGACCCAGTACTTC.